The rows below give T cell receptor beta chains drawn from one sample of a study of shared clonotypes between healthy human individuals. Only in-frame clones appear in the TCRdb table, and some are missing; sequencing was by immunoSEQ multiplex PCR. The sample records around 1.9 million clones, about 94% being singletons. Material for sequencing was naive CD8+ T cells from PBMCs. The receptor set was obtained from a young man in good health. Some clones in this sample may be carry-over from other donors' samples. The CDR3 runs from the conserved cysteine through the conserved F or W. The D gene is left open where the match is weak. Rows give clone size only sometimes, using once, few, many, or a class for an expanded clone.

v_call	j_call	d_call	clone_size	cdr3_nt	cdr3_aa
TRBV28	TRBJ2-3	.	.	TGTGCCAGCAGTTTTCAAATCACAGATACGCAGTATTTT	CASSFQITDTQYF
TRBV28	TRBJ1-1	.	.	TGTGCCAGCAGTTCAATGGGACAGAACACTGAAGCTTTCTTT	CASSSMGQNTEAFF
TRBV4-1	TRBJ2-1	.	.	TGCGCCAGCAGCCAAGGGGGGCGGTTATACAATGAGCAGTTCTTC	CASSQGGRLYNEQFF
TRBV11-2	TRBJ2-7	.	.	TGTGCCAGCAGCCTGCGGGGAGTCGGAGACCCCTACGAGCAGTACTTC	CASSLRGVGDPYEQYF
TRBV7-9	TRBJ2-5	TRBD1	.	TGTGCCAGCAGCTTTGGTCCAGGGGGTAATCGGGAGACCCAGTACTTC	CASSFGPGGNRETQYF
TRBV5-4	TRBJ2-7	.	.	TGTGCCAGCAGCTTGGGAGGCCTCAGCTCCTACGAGCAGTACTTC	CASSLGGLSSYEQYF
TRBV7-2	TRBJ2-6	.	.	TGTGCCAGCAGCTTAGCGACAAGGTGGGGGAGCTCTGGGGCCAACGTCCTGACTTTC	CASSLATRWGSSGANVLTF
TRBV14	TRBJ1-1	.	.	TGTGCCAGCAGCCCCGGTGGCGCGTATCTAGCTTTCTTT	CASSPGGAYLAFF
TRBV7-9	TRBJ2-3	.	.	TGTGCCAGCAGCTCGGGACGGGCTGCCACAGATACGCAGTATTTT	CASSSGRAATDTQYF
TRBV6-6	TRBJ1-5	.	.	TGTGCCAGCAGCCCCGACAGTAATCAGCCCCAGCATTTT	CASSPDSNQPQHF
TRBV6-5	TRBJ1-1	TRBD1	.	TGTGCCAGCAGTTACATGACAGGGAGGAACACTGAAGCTTTCTTT	CASSYMTGRNTEAFF
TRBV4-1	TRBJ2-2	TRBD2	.	TGCGCCAGCAGCCAGGGAGGGGCAGGGCGGGTCACCGGGGAGCTGTTTTTT	CASSQGGAGRVTGELFF
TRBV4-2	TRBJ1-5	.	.	TGTGCCAGCAGCCCGTTGGAGGGGAATCAGCCCCAGCATTTT	CASSPLEGNQPQHF
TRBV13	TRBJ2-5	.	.	TGTGCCAGCAGCACCCCGACAGACCAAGAGACCCAGTACTTC	CASSTPTDQETQYF
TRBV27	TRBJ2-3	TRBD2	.	TGTGCCAGCAGTCACCGGGGGGCTAGCGGGAGAACAGATACGCAGTATTTT	CASSHRGASGRTDTQYF
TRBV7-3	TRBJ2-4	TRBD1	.	TGTGCCAGCAGCGTAGGACAGGGGGCAGCCAAAAACATTCAGTACTTC	CASSVGQGAAKNIQYF
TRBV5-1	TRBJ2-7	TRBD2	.	TGCGCCAGCAGCTTGGGGCTAGCGGGAGCGACGATCTCCTACGAGCAGTACTTC	CASSLGLAGATISYEQYF
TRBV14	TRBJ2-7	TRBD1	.	TGTGCCAGCAGCCGGGGACAGGGGGCTTGGGAGCAGTACTTC	CASSRGQGAWEQYF
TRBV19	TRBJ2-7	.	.	TGTGCCAGTAGTATAGATCATGGGGAAGCCGAGCAGTACTTC	CASSIDHGEAEQYF
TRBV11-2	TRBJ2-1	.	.	TGTGCCAGCAGCTCCTACGGTCGTAATGAGCAGTTCTTC	CASSSYGRNEQFF
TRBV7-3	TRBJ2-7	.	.	TGTGCCAGCAGCTCCGCCGGACAGCCCTACGAGCAGTACTTC	CASSSAGQPYEQYF
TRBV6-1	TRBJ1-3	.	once	TGTGCCAGCAGGTCTGGAAACACCATATATTTT	CASRSGNTIYF
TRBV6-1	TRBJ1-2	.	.	TGTGCCAGCAGTGAATTTTCGGTTGGGTTCAGTTTCGGTCTTGGCTACACCTTC	CASSEFSVGFSFGLGYTF
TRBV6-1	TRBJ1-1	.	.	TGTGCCAGCAGTGAAGCTCGGATGAACACTGAAGCTTTCTTT	CASSEARMNTEAFF
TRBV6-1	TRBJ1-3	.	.	TGTGCCAGCAGTGACAGACCGGGAACCATATATTTT	CASSDRPGTIYF
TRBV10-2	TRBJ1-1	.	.	TGCGCCAGCAGTGAGAGGGGGAATGTGAACACTGAAGCTTTCTTT	CASSERGNVNTEAFF